The next 22 T cell receptor beta chains were all read from a single sample in a study of blood T cell repertoires in COVID-19. The method was immunoSEQ multiplex PCR; TCRdb's version includes in-frame clones alone and lacks a portion of them. The sample records some 59,000 clones, around 89% being singletons. Sequenced sample: peripheral blood. The origin of the receptors is a man aged 55-75 years with acute or convalescent COVID-19.

The CDR3 sequence: CASSNPSQVAWPQHF. Here the CDR3 DNA reads TGTGCCAGCAGTAACCCCTCTCAGGTGGCCTGGCCCCAGCATTTT. This rearrangement joins TRBV6-5 to TRBJ1-5; D ambiguous. V was pared by 5 bases and J by 9 bases, with 20 bases between. Germline-derived CDR1 and CDR2 are MNHEY and SVGAGI. There are 15 residues in the CDR3.

The V call is TRBV25-1, the J call TRBJ1-2; TRBD1 agrees at 7 bases. The V gene's germline CDR1 is MGHDK and CDR2 SYGVNS. CDR3 length: 14 amino acids. V was pared by 6 bases and J by 8 bases, with 12 bases of the junction left unmatched. This chain's CDR3 is CASREQGLGYGYTF. CDR3 DNA sequence: TGTGCCAGCAGGGAACAGGGGTTAGGGTACGGCTACACCTTC.

The chain joins TRBV5-1 to TRBJ2-4; TRBD2 matches 9 bases. This CDR3 is 16 amino acids long. Per germline, CDR1 SGHRS and CDR2 YFSETQ. V lost 2 bases and J lost 4; bases outside the gene matches: 7. Here the CDR3 reads CASSFGLREGKNIQYF. The CDR3 nucleotides read TGCGCCAGCAGCTTCGGACTGCGGGAGGGTAAAAACATTCAGTACTTC.

The gene calls are TRBV24-1 and TRBJ2-3; 8 bases fit TRBD2. J lost 2 bases, V lost 4 bases, and 7 bases had no gene match. Germline lookup yields CDR1 KGHDR and CDR2 SFDVKD. The CDR3 totals 16 residues. The CDR3 nucleotides are TGTGCCACCAGTGACCCAAGCGGGGGCTACACAGATACGCAGTATTTT. This translates into CATSDPSGGYTDTQYF.

J is TRBJ1-1 and V is TRBV19, with D possibly being TRBD1 (6 bases). Germline V CDR1 and CDR2: LNHDA, SQIVND (reference sequence). The CDR3 extends over 15 amino acids. V was trimmed by 3 bases and J by 0 bases, leaving 11 bases between them. The CDR3 bases are TGTGCCAGTAGTATGCAGGGACAAATGAACACTGAAGCTTTCTTT. This codes for CASSMQGQMNTEAFF.

V usage is TRBV5-1 and J usage is TRBJ2-5; possibly TRBD1 for D (7 bases). V gave up 5 bases and J gave up 5 bases, with 16 bases separating them. CDR3 length: 14 amino acids. Looked up from germline, CDR1 is SGHRS and CDR2 is YFSETQ. The CDR3 DNA reads as TGCGCCAGCAGACCAGACCCAGGGGGGGAGACCCAGTACTTC. It encodes CASRPDPGGETQYF.

The chain joins TRBV13 to TRBJ1-3; tentative D call: TRBD1 (6 bases). Deletions cut 5 bases from V and 0 bases from J, with 23 bases between. CDR1 and CDR2 (germline): PRHDT, FYEKMQ (reference sequence). This CDR3 is built from 19 residues. The CDR3 sequence is CASSPRDTSYSYSGNTIYF. CDR3 coding DNA: TGTGCCAGCAGCCCCCGGGACACTTCATATAGTTACTCTGGAAACACCATATATTTT.

This chain connects TRBV19 to TRBJ1-4; TRBD1 aligns across 10 bases. The CDR3 has 13 amino acids. Losses at the gene ends were 7 bases for V and 5 bases for J; bases not matched to a gene: 1. Germline V gene lookup returns CDR1 LNHDA and CDR2 SQIVND (reference sequence). The CDR3 here is CASTGQGNEKLFF. CDR3 DNA: TGTGCCAGTACGGGACAGGGGAATGAAAAACTGTTTTTT.

The V gene is TRBV10-3, the J gene TRBJ1-1; 7 bases fit TRBD1. The CDR3 covers 13 residues. V lost 6 bases and J lost 0; bases outside the gene matches: 1. From germline, CDR1 is ENHRY and CDR2 SYGVKD. CDR3 protein: CAIRQGMNTEAFF. The CDR3 DNA is TGTGCCATCAGACAGGGGATGAACACTGAAGCTTTCTTT.

This clone was detected only once. The chain joins TRBV9 to TRBJ2-1, with TRBD2 matching over 8 bases. V shed 3 bases and J 8 bases; nucleotides not matched to a gene: 10. The CDR3 sequence is 15 residues long. CDR1 and CDR2 from the germline V gene are SGDLS and YYNGEE. In DNA, the CDR3 is TGTGCCAGCAGCGATAGCGGGGAGGAGGGTCATGAGCAGTTCTTC. This translates into CASSDSGEEGHEQFF.

V gene TRBV10-3 combines with J gene TRBJ2-2; TRBD2 might be the D (7 bases). V was trimmed by 11 bases and J by 5 bases, leaving 21 bases between them. The CDR3 consists of 15 residues. In germline, CDR1 is ENHRY, CDR2 SYGVKD. The CDR3 spells CASSVGGQGTGELFF. CDR3 in DNA: TGTGCCTCGTCGGTGGGGGGGCAAGGTACCGGGGAGCTGTTTTTT.

The genes are TRBV5-4 and TRBJ2-1; maybe TRBD2 (5 bases). Trimming stripped 0 bases from V and 6 bases from J, with 13 bases between. In germline, CDR1 is SGHNT, CDR2 YYREEE (reference sequence). The CDR3 covers 15 residues. The CDR3 DNA sequence: TGTGCCAGCAGCTTGGGAGGGTATTTGGGCAATGAGCAGTTCTTC. It is translated as CASSLGGYLGNEQFF.

This chain joins TRBV19 and TRBJ1-6; 7 bases are shared with TRBD1. The V gene's germline CDR1 is LNHDA and CDR2 SQIVND (reference sequence). The V segment lost 1 base and the J segment 6 bases; nucleotides outside the gene matches: 6. The CDR3 runs 16 residues. CDR3: CASSIGGTASNSPLHF. The CDR3 DNA follows: TGTGCCAGTAGTATAGGAGGGACAGCATCTAATTCACCCCTCCACTTT.

This rearrangement joins TRBV4-1 to TRBJ2-7; TRBD1 matches 9 bases. V was pared by 1 base and J by 3 bases, with 7 bases of the junction left unmatched. The CDR3 is 16 amino acids. CDR1 MGHRA and CDR2 YSYEKL come from the germline V gene. CDR3 sequence: CASSQVLGQGIYEQYF. The CDR3 DNA reads as TGCGCCAGCAGCCAAGTTCTGGGACAGGGAATCTACGAGCAGTACTTC.

This chain joins TRBV19 and TRBJ2-2, with 10 bases identical to TRBD1. Trimming at V came to 4 bases and at J to 2 bases, leaving 7 bases not matched to a gene. This CDR3 is 17 amino acids long. Germline lookup yields CDR1 LNHDA and CDR2 SQIVND (reference sequence). The CDR3 bases are TGTGCCAGTAGTAACCCGACAGGGGGCTTAAACACCGGGGAGCTGTTTTTT. Its translation: CASSNPTGGLNTGELFF. Full variable domain (rest looked up from reference TRBV19 and TRBJ2-2): DGGITQSPKYLFRKEGQNVTLSCEQNLNHDAMYWYRQDPGQGLRLIYYSQIVNDFQKGDIAEGYSVSREKKESFPLTVTSAQKNPTAFYLCASSNPTGGLNTGELFFGEGSRLTVL.

This chain links TRBV2 with TRBJ2-7; 11 bases fit TRBD1. CDR3 size: 12 residues. CDR1 is SNHLY and CDR2 is FYNNEI in the germline V gene. V shed 7 bases and J 6 bases; nucleotides not matched to a gene: 2. CDR3 sequence: CASTDRGREQYF. In nucleotides, the CDR3 is TGTGCCAGCACGGACAGGGGGCGCGAGCAGTACTTC.

CDR3 sequence reads: CASSLSRVTLDEQFF. In DNA form, the CDR3 reads TGTGCCAGCAGTTTATCGAGGGTGACCTTGGATGAGCAGTTCTTC. The V gene is TRBV27, the J gene TRBJ2-1, with D possibly TRBD2 on 5 matching bases. The CDR3 consists of 15 residues. V gave up 0 bases and J gave up 8 bases, with 14 bases separating them. CDR1 MNHEY and CDR2 SMNVEV come from the germline V gene (reference sequence).

This clone was detected once. This chain links TRBV13 with TRBJ1-1; 9 nucleotides agree with TRBD1. The CDR3 contains 15 residues. Unmatched junction bases numbered 4, after V lost 5 bases and J lost 0 bases. Germline CDR1 reads PRHDT; CDR2 reads FYEKMQ (reference sequence). The CDR3 loop is CASSEYRGLNTEAFF. DNA for the CDR3: TGTGCCAGCAGCGAGTACAGGGGGCTGAACACTGAAGCTTTCTTT.

This clone occurred once. The chain carries TRBV4-1 and TRBJ2-2; D gene uncertain. The V end lost 1 base, the J end lost 1 base, and 10 bases lay between the germline ends. CDR1 MGHRA and CDR2 YSYEKL come from the germline V gene. The CDR3 is 16 residues long. In DNA, the CDR3 is TGCGCCAGCAGCCAAGTGGCGACATTGAACACCGGGGAGCTGTTTTTT. Translated, it gives CASSQVATLNTGELFF.

V and J are TRBV7-2 and TRBJ1-5; weak D call: TRBD1 (5 bases). This CDR3 region has 15 residues. V was cut by 5 bases and J by 1 base, with 12 bases left in between. The germline gives CDR1 SGHTA, CDR2 FQGNSA. The CDR3 bases are TGTGCCAGCAGCCCGACAGCTATCAGCAATCAGCCCCAGCATTTT. This gives the protein CASSPTAISNQPQHF.

This rearrangement joins TRBV19 to TRBJ1-5, with a tentative D call TRBD1 (6 bases). Trimming pared 6 bases from V and 2 bases from J, leaving 14 bases between. This CDR3 spans 15 amino acids. CDR1 LNHDA and CDR2 SQIVND come from the germline V gene (reference sequence). CDR3 bases: TGTGCCAGTAGGATACAGGGCGAGGGCAATCAGCCCCAGCATTTT. Amino acids: CASRIQGEGNQPQHF. Looking up the rest from reference TRBV19 and TRBJ1-5 gives the full variable domain: DGGITQSPKYLFRKEGQNVTLSCEQNLNHDAMYWYRQDPGQGLRLIYYSQIVNDFQKGDIAEGYSVSREKKESFPLTVTSAQKNPTAFYLCASRIQGEGNQPQHFGDGTRLSIL.

To note about this clone: The sample holds other DNA sequences that translate to the same CDR3. This chain links TRBV5-1 with TRBJ2-7; D is ambiguous. Germline V gene lookup returns CDR1 SGHRS and CDR2 YFSETQ. V gave up 4 bases and J gave up 0 bases, with 5 bases separating them. This CDR3 is built from 12 residues. The CDR3 region has the DNA TGCGCCAGCAGCGCTAGCTCCTACGAGCAGTACTTC. Translation gives CASSASSYEQYF.